This T cell receptor (beta chain) was retrieved from a study of cytomegalovirus exposure and HLA in healthy donors. CDR3 length equals 15 residues. From germline, CDR1 is SGHNT and CDR2 YYREEE (reference sequence). V was trimmed by 6 bases and J by 8 bases, leaving 23 bases between them. With 60 Vbeta and 13 Jbeta primers, the PCR was carried out. Clones were read by immunoSEQ multiplex PCR, and TCRdb kept only the in-frame ones, dropping some. The sample yields around 250,000 clones, around 81% seen once. The sequence was collected from a woman aged 55-75 years in good health and CMV-seropositive. Source material: PBMCs. This sequence joins TRBV5-4 and TRBJ1-2; D is possibly TRBD1 (6 bases). The CDR3 reads CASTLNRDGLRGYTF. The CDR3 DNA follows: TGTGCCAGCACCCTGAACAGGGACGGATTACGAGGCTACACCTTC.